One and the same sample provided the 14 T cell receptor beta chains below, sequenced in a study of control samples from healthy donors and cancer patients. The table came from immunoSEQ multiplex PCR; TCRdb's copy has only in-frame clones and leaves some out. The table shows roughly 190,000 clones, with about nine tenths occurring only once. Sequencing was done on a sample of blood. The receptor set was obtained from a woman aged 25-40 years in good health.

As concerns this clone: This sample also contains other DNA sequences that code for the same CDR3. V is TRBV12-5 and J is TRBJ1-5; D call uncertain. V was pared by 0 bases and J by 5 bases, with 11 bases between. The CDR3 length is 15 residues. Per the germline V gene, CDR1 is LGHNT and CDR2 is FRNRAP. This chain's CDR3 is CASGLVLGRDQPQHF. The CDR3 DNA is TGTGCTAGTGGTTTGGTACTCGGACGGGATCAGCCCCAGCATTTT. Full variable domain (rest looked up from reference TRBV12-5 and TRBJ1-5): DARVTQTPRHKVTEMGQEVTMRCQPILGHNTVFWYRQTMMQGLELLAYFRNRAPLDDSGMPKDRFSAEMPDATLATLKIQPSEPRDSAVYFCASGLVLGRDQPQHFGDGTRLSIL.

V is TRBV5-4 and J is TRBJ2-1; D uncertain. This CDR3 contains 13 residues. Trimming stripped 3 bases from V and 2 bases from J, with 6 bases between. The germline CDR1 and CDR2 sequences are SGHNT and YYREEE (reference sequence). The CDR3 nucleotides are TGTGCCAGCAGCTACCAGACCTACAATGAGCAGTTCTTC. Protein sequence: CASSYQTYNEQFF.

The chain employs TRBV6-2 or TRBV6-3 and TRBJ1-6, with 11 positions matching TRBD1. Germline V lookup: CDR1 MNHEY, CDR2 SVGEGT. The CDR3 is made up of 16 amino acids. V shed 2 bases, J shed 7 bases, and the junction held 4 bases outside the gene matches. In DNA form, the CDR3 reads TGTGCCAGCAGTTACCCCGGGACAGGGGGAAATTCACCCCTCCACTTT. Protein sequence: CASSYPGTGGNSPLHF.

This chain links TRBV10-1 with TRBJ2-3; a weak D match, TRBD2 (7 bases). Germline lookup yields CDR1 WNHNN and CDR2 SYGVQD (reference sequence). Trimming removed 1 base from V and 4 bases from J, with 12 bases in between. The CDR3 has 15 amino acids. The chain's CDR3 is CASSEYGGPADTQYF. CDR3 nucleotide sequence: TGCGCCAGCAGTGAGTACGGGGGGCCCGCAGATACGCAGTATTTT.

The CDR3 region has the DNA TGTGCCAGCAGAGCCACACTGGCCTATGGCTACACCTTC. This sequence encodes CASRATLAYGYTF. The gene calls are TRBV7-9 and TRBJ1-2, with D unresolved. The CDR3 loop spans 13 amino acids. From germline, CDR1 is SEHNR and CDR2 FQNEAQ (reference sequence). V was cut by 6 bases and J by 4 bases, with 12 bases left in between.

This clone came up once. The chain couples TRBV7-2 to TRBJ1-2; perhaps TRBD1 as D (5 bases). Trimming left V 1 base short and J 5 bases short, with 8 bases between. Per the germline V gene, CDR1 is SGHTA and CDR2 is FQGNSA. The CDR3 contains 13 residues. The DNA for the CDR3 is TGTGCCAGCAGCTTAGGCAGGGTTTATGGCTACACCTTC. Residues: CASSLGRVYGYTF. The whole variable domain, remainder taken from reference TRBV7-2 and TRBJ1-2, is GAGVSQSPSNKVTEKGKDVELRCDPISGHTALYWYRQSLGQGLEFLIYFQGNSAPDKSGLPSDRFSAERTGGSVSTLTIQRTQQEDSAVYLCASSLGRVYGYTFGSGTRLTVV.

The rearrangement uses TRBV29-1 and TRBJ1-5; D gene ambiguous. The germline V gene encodes CDR1 SQVTM and CDR2 ANQGSEA. The CDR3 covers 12 residues. Trimming removed 4 bases at V and 0 bases at J, with 4 bases between. The CDR3 loop is CSVAVSNQPQHF. In nucleotides, the CDR3 is TGCAGCGTTGCGGTTAGCAATCAGCCCCAGCATTTT.

A few counts support this clone. This sample includes further DNA sequences coding for the same CDR3. V usage is TRBV28 and J usage is TRBJ1-1; D is unresolved. Germline V gene sequence: CDR1 MDHEN, CDR2 SYDVKM. V gave up 3 bases and J gave up 5 bases, with 10 bases separating them. The CDR3 spans 13 residues. CDR3 in amino acids: CASSLGGGTEAFF. CDR3 nucleotide sequence: TGTGCCAGCAGTTTGGGCGGTGGGACTGAAGCTTTCTTT.

This clone was counted once. The CDR3 here is CASSGDRGGYTF. The CDR3 coding sequence is TGTGCCAGCAGTGGGGACAGGGGGGGCTACACCTTC. The V call is TRBV2, the J call TRBJ1-2, with 11 positions matching TRBD1. The ends lost 4 bases at V and 8 bases at J; junction bases unmatched: 0. The germline CDR1 and CDR2 sequences are SNHLY and FYNNEI. The CDR3 has 12 amino acids.

This chain connects TRBV5-6 to TRBJ1-1; a possible D gene is TRBD1 (6 bases). Deletions cut 1 base from V and 3 bases from J, with 10 bases between. The CDR3 extends over 14 amino acids. CDR1 and CDR2 from the germline V gene are SGHDT and YYEEEE. Here the CDR3 reads CASSLWGADTEAFF. The CDR3 DNA is TGTGCCAGCAGCTTGTGGGGGGCGGACACTGAAGCTTTCTTT.

This clone was observed a single time. The chain recombines TRBV5-1 with TRBJ2-5; 15 bases map to TRBD2. This CDR3 comprises 18 residues. Germline CDR1 reads SGHRS; CDR2 reads YFSETQ. V lost 4 bases and J lost 0; bases outside the gene matches: 7. The CDR3 region has the DNA TGCGCCAGCAGCCCGGGACTAGCGGGGGGCCCCGACCAAGAGACCCAGTACTTC. Residues: CASSPGLAGGPDQETQYF.

The chain has TRBV29-1 and TRBJ1-2; TRBD1 is a possible D gene (6 bases). Trimming removed 1 base at V and 5 bases at J, with 11 bases between. Germline lookup yields CDR1 SQVTM and CDR2 ANQGSEA. The CDR3 has 13 residues. CDR3 protein: CSVEGQVAYGYTF. Here the CDR3 DNA reads TGCAGCGTTGAAGGACAGGTGGCTTATGGCTACACCTTC. The whole variable domain, remainder taken from reference TRBV29-1 and TRBJ1-2, is SAVISQKPSRDICQRGTSLTIQCQVDSQVTMMFWYRQQPGQSLTLIATANQGSEATYESGFVIDKFPISRPNLTFSTLTVSNMSPEDSSIYLCSVEGQVAYGYTFGSGTRLTVV.

This clone was seen a few times. V gene TRBV12-2 combines with J gene TRBJ2-7; the table's D call, TRBD1, was not checked against the DNA. TRBV12-2 is annotated as a pseudogene. The CDR3 spans 13 residues. DNA for the CDR3: TGTGCAAGTCGCTTCCGGACAGGGGGCGAGCAGTACTTC. Its translation: CASRFRTGGEQYF.

The chain uses TRBV12-3 or TRBV12-4 and TRBJ2-5, with D uncertain. The CDR3 length is 12 residues. V dropped 2 bases and J dropped 7 bases, with 8 bases sitting between them. CDR3 in amino acids: CASSLFSRTQYF. Here the CDR3 DNA reads TGTGCCAGCAGTTTATTTAGTAGGACCCAGTACTTC.